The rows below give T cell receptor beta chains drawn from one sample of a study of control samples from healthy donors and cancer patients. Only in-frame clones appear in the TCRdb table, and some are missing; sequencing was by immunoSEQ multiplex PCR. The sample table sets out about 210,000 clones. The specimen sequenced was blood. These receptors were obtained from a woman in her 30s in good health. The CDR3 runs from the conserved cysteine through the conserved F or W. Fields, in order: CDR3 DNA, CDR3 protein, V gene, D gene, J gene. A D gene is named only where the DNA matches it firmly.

CDR3nt: TGTGCCAGTAGAGTGGCGACTCCCGCTGAAGCTTTCTTT; CDR3aa: CASRVATPAEAFF; v_gene: TRBV19; d_gene: NA; j_gene: TRBJ1-1
CDR3nt: TGTGCCAGCAGCCAAGGAGGATCACCCCTCCACTTT; CDR3aa: CASSQGGSPLHF; v_gene: TRBV4-2; d_gene: NA; j_gene: TRBJ1-6
CDR3nt: TGTGCCACCCTCCTTCCGGCCACAGATACGCAGTATTTT; CDR3aa: CATLLPATDTQYF; v_gene: TRBV6-5; d_gene: NA; j_gene: TRBJ2-3
CDR3nt: TGTGCCAGCAGCCCACGAACGCTCCGGGACAGGGAGGTTAGCGGGGAGCTGTTTTTT; CDR3aa: CASSPRTLRDREVSGELFF; v_gene: TRBV5-5; d_gene: TRBD1; j_gene: TRBJ2-2
CDR3nt: TGTGCCAGCAGTTTAGGGGGGAAGACTGAAGCTTTCTTT; CDR3aa: CASSLGGKTEAFF; v_gene: TRBV27; d_gene: NA; j_gene: TRBJ1-1
CDR3nt: TGTGCCAGCGAGCGGGGACCGGGGTACGAGCAGTACTTC; CDR3aa: CASERGPGYEQYF; v_gene: TRBV7-9; d_gene: TRBD2; j_gene: TRBJ2-7
CDR3nt: TGCGCCAGCAGTGAGTCGACCCAGGGAACAGATACGCAGTATTTT; CDR3aa: CASSESTQGTDTQYF; v_gene: TRBV10-1; d_gene: NA; j_gene: TRBJ2-3
CDR3nt: TGTGCCACCAGGGACAGGAATACCTACGAGCAGTACTTC; CDR3aa: CATRDRNTYEQYF; v_gene: TRBV6-5; d_gene: TRBD1; j_gene: TRBJ2-7
CDR3nt: TGTGCCAGCAGCCGGAGTGTGGAGGGCTACACCTTC; CDR3aa: CASSRSVEGYTF; v_gene: TRBV7-9; d_gene: NA; j_gene: TRBJ1-2
CDR3nt: TGTGCCAGCAGTCTAAACCCAGGGAAAGAGACCCAGTACTTC; CDR3aa: CASSLNPGKETQYF; v_gene: TRBV5-4; d_gene: NA; j_gene: TRBJ2-5
CDR3nt: TGTGCCAGCAGCGAGGGACTAGCGGGGACCCGGGGTGAGCAGTTCTTC; CDR3aa: CASSEGLAGTRGEQFF; v_gene: TRBV9; d_gene: TRBD2; j_gene: TRBJ2-1
CDR3nt: TGTGCCAGCTCGTCTTTTCAGGGTAGCAGGACTGAAGCTTTCTTT; CDR3aa: CASSSFQGSRTEAFF; v_gene: TRBV18; d_gene: NA; j_gene: TRBJ1-1
CDR3nt: TGCGCCAGCCAAACAGGGGGCTGGCTCTCTGGGGCCAACGTCCTGACTTTC; CDR3aa: CASQTGGWLSGANVLTF; v_gene: TRBV5-1; d_gene: TRBD1; j_gene: TRBJ2-6
CDR3nt: TGTGCCAGCAGCCGCCTATGGGAAAAACTGTTTTTT; CDR3aa: CASSRLWEKLFF; v_gene: TRBV7-9; d_gene: NA; j_gene: TRBJ1-4
CDR3nt: TGTGCCAGCAGTTTATCGGGGTCTGAAGCTTTCTTT; CDR3aa: CASSLSGSEAFF; v_gene: TRBV27; d_gene: NA; j_gene: TRBJ1-1
CDR3nt: TGTGCCAGCAGCGCCCGGGACAGTAGTTACGAGCAGTACTTC; CDR3aa: CASSARDSSYEQYF; v_gene: TRBV9; d_gene: TRBD1; j_gene: TRBJ2-7
CDR3nt: TGTGCCAGCTCACCAACAGGTCGCTACGAGCAGTACTTC; CDR3aa: CASSPTGRYEQYF; v_gene: TRBV18; d_gene: NA; j_gene: TRBJ2-7
CDR3nt: TGCGCCAGCAGCCAAGAATGGGGCGAAGGCGGGGAGCTGTTTTTT; CDR3aa: CASSQEWGEGGELFF; v_gene: TRBV4-1; d_gene: NA; j_gene: TRBJ2-2
CDR3nt: TGTGCCAGCAGCGGCCGGGCCCAAGCGCGAGATACGCAGTATTTT; CDR3aa: CASSGRAQARDTQYF; v_gene: TRBV9; d_gene: NA; j_gene: TRBJ2-3
CDR3nt: TGTGCCAGCAGCGTAGGGGGACAGGCATACGAGCAGTACTTC; CDR3aa: CASSVGGQAYEQYF; v_gene: TRBV9; d_gene: TRBD1; j_gene: TRBJ2-7
CDR3nt: TGCGCCAGCAGCTTTGGGGGGACTGGAAACACCATATATTTT; CDR3aa: CASSFGGTGNTIYF; v_gene: TRBV5-1; d_gene: NA; j_gene: TRBJ1-3
CDR3nt: TGTGCCAGCACCCCGCCGGGACGTACGAGCTCTGGAAACACCATATATTTT; CDR3aa: CASTPPGRTSSGNTIYF; v_gene: TRBV7-9; d_gene: NA; j_gene: TRBJ1-3
CDR3nt: TGTGCCAGCAGTTGGGACAGCAATCAGCCCCAGCATTTT; CDR3aa: CASSWDSNQPQHF; v_gene: TRBV27; d_gene: NA; j_gene: TRBJ1-5
CDR3nt: TGCGCCAGCAGCCAAGAGGTACGGAGCAAAAACATTCAGTACTTC; CDR3aa: CASSQEVRSKNIQYF; v_gene: TRBV4-3; d_gene: NA; j_gene: TRBJ2-4
CDR3nt: TGTGCCAGCCTTAACTTCCTGGGTGAAAAACTGTTTTTT; CDR3aa: CASLNFLGEKLFF; v_gene: TRBV28; d_gene: NA; j_gene: TRBJ1-4
CDR3nt: TGTGCCAGCAGTTACTCGAGGACAGAGGCACAGCCCCAGCATTTT; CDR3aa: CASSYSRTEAQPQHF; v_gene: TRBV6-5; d_gene: NA; j_gene: TRBJ1-5
CDR3nt: TGTGCCAGCAGCAAAATTATTAGGATCCCCCCCCATCAGCCCCAGCATTTT; CDR3aa: CASSKIIRIPPHQPQHF; v_gene: TRBV21-1; d_gene: NA; j_gene: TRBJ1-5
CDR3nt: TGTGCCAGCAGCCTTTACAGGAACACTGAAGCTTTCTTT; CDR3aa: CASSLYRNTEAFF; v_gene: TRBV6-2/TRBV6-3; d_gene: NA; j_gene: TRBJ1-1
CDR3nt: TGTGCCAGCAGCTCCCGTGGGACTGCGGGCTATGGCTACACCTTC; CDR3aa: CASSSRGTAGYGYTF; v_gene: TRBV9; d_gene: NA; j_gene: TRBJ1-2
CDR3nt: TGTGCCATCAGTGACGGTGGGTTGTTCAGCTCCTACGAGCAGTACTTC; CDR3aa: CAISDGGLFSSYEQYF; v_gene: TRBV10-3; d_gene: NA; j_gene: TRBJ2-7
CDR3nt: TGTGCCAGCAGGGACAGGGATTGGCATGAAAAACTGTTTTTT; CDR3aa: CASRDRDWHEKLFF; v_gene: TRBV2; d_gene: TRBD1; j_gene: TRBJ1-4
CDR3nt: TGTGCCAGCAGTCAAAGGACTAGCGGCTCCACAGATACGCAGTATTTT; CDR3aa: CASSQRTSGSTDTQYF; v_gene: TRBV27; d_gene: TRBD2; j_gene: TRBJ2-3
CDR3nt: TGTGCCAGCAGCTCTAGACAGGCGTGGGGTAATTCACCCCTCCACTTT; CDR3aa: CASSSRQAWGNSPLHF; v_gene: TRBV7-2; d_gene: NA; j_gene: TRBJ1-6
CDR3nt: TGTGCCAGCAATAGCCCGGACAGTTACAATGAGCAGTTCTTC; CDR3aa: CASNSPDSYNEQFF; v_gene: TRBV28; d_gene: NA; j_gene: TRBJ2-1
CDR3nt: TGTGCCAGCAGTCCCAGGGACATTCAAAGCGGCTCCTATAATTCACCCCTCCACTTT; CDR3aa: CASSPRDIQSGSYNSPLHF; v_gene: TRBV27; d_gene: NA; j_gene: TRBJ1-6
CDR3nt: TGCAGTGCTAGTGGGGGGACGAGTGAGGAGCAGTTCTTC; CDR3aa: CSASGGTSEEQFF; v_gene: TRBV20-1; d_gene: NA; j_gene: TRBJ2-1
CDR3nt: TGTGCCAGCAGCTTAGGGGTTGTGGACGAGCAGTACTTC; CDR3aa: CASSLGVVDEQYF; v_gene: TRBV7-9; d_gene: NA; j_gene: TRBJ2-7